Below are 29 T cell receptor beta chains sequenced from a single sample in a study of OX40 agonist ivuxolimab in advanced cancers. Assay: immunoSEQ multiplex PCR; the TCRdb copy retains only in-frame clones and omits some. The sample shows under 100,000 clones, about 88% of them seen only once. Sequencing used CD4+ or CD8+ T cells sorted from blood, obtained in a trial of the OX40 agonist ivuxolimab. All receptors derive from an adult with an advanced solid tumor such as melanoma, head and neck, liver or kidney cancer.

The chain has TRBV5-4 and TRBJ1-2; D call uncertain. Trimming removed 4 bases from V and 4 bases from J, with 14 bases in between. The CDR3 covers 14 residues. CDR1 SGHNT and CDR2 YYREEE come from the germline V gene (reference sequence). The CDR3: CASSRLDGFYGYTF. The CDR3, as DNA: TGTGCCAGCAGCCGTCTGGACGGATTCTATGGCTACACCTTC.

The gene calls are TRBV19 and TRBJ2-7, with D perhaps matching TRBD2 (6 bases). This CDR3 spans 19 amino acids. V lost 0 bases, J lost 0 bases, and 21 bases lay in between. Germline CDR1 reads LNHDA; CDR2 reads SQIVND (reference sequence). CDR3 DNA sequence: TGTGCCAGTAGTATAGATCCCAGACGTGCAGGAGGGTCCTCCTACGAGCAGTACTTC. Amino acid sequence: CASSIDPRRAGGSSYEQYF. Variable domain in full (rest from reference TRBV19 and TRBJ2-7): DGGITQSPKYLFRKEGQNVTLSCEQNLNHDAMYWYRQDPGQGLRLIYYSQIVNDFQKGDIAEGYSVSREKKESFPLTVTSAQKNPTAFYLCASSIDPRRAGGSSYEQYFGPGTRLTVT.

J is TRBJ2-7 and V is TRBV7-5; the table's D call, TRBD1, was not checked against the DNA. TRBV7-5 is a known pseudogene. CDR3 size: 17 residues. The CDR3 nucleotides are TGTGCCAGAAGCTTAGTGGGGCCAGCAGGGTTCGGCTACGAGCAGTACTTC. Translated, it gives CARSLVGPAGFGYEQYF.

This rearrangement joins TRBV4-2 to TRBJ2-7; 7 positions match TRBD2. J lost 6 bases, V lost 6 bases, and 11 bases had no gene match. This CDR3 is built from 14 residues. Per the germline V gene, CDR1 is LGHNA and CDR2 is YNFKEQ. Written as DNA, the CDR3 is TGTGCCAGCAGGGATCTGCGGGAGTCGGGCGAGCAGTACTTC. Amino acid sequence: CASRDLRESGEQYF.

The chain carries TRBV5-4 and TRBJ2-2; the D gene is possibly TRBD1 (7 bases). The CDR3 extends over 19 amino acids. Trimming pared 0 bases from V and 5 bases from J, leaving 23 bases between. In germline, CDR1 is SGHNT, CDR2 YYREEE (reference sequence). The CDR3 protein is CASSLGGGSRTGRTGELFF. CDR3 DNA: TGTGCCAGCAGCTTGGGAGGGGGGTCCCGGACAGGTCGAACCGGGGAGCTGTTTTTT.

V is TRBV29-1 and J is TRBJ2-5; the D is unclear. Trimming took off 4 bases at V and 2 bases at J, with 8 bases between the two ends. The CDR3 runs 12 residues. CDR1 SQVTM and CDR2 ANQGSEA come from the germline V gene. The CDR3 coding sequence is TGCAGCGTTGGGGCGTCTCAAGAGACCCAGTACTTC. The encoded protein is CSVGASQETQYF.

The table lists this clone with a count of one. The V call is TRBV6-5, the J call TRBJ1-3; a possible D gene is TRBD1 (5 bases). V dropped 0 bases and J dropped 0 bases, with 9 bases sitting between them. The germline gives CDR1 MNHEY, CDR2 SVGAGI. The CDR3 runs to 16 residues. Written as DNA, the CDR3 is TGTGCCAGCAGTTACTCGAGACAGCACTCTGGAAACACCATATATTTT. Translating gives CASSYSRQHSGNTIYF.

This chain uses TRBV19 with TRBJ2-2; 12 bases agree with TRBD1. This CDR3 has 17 residues. Germline CDR1 is LNHDA and CDR2 is SQIVND (reference sequence). V lost 2 bases, J lost 3 bases, and 4 bases stayed unmatched. CDR3 amino acids: CASSIMGQGAYTGELFF. CDR3 DNA sequence: TGTGCCAGTAGTATAATGGGACAGGGGGCATACACCGGGGAGCTGTTTTTT.

V is TRBV29-1 and J is TRBJ1-2; 10 bases agree with TRBD1. V gave up 3 bases and J gave up 6 bases; unmatched junction bases: 7. This CDR3 is 14 amino acids long. Germline V CDR1 and CDR2: SQVTM, ANQGSEA. The CDR3 DNA is TGCAGCGTTGACGGAAGCGGGACAGGGGATGGCTACACCTTC. The encoded protein is CSVDGSGTGDGYTF.

The chain joins TRBV19 to TRBJ2-1; D not certain. CDR1 and CDR2 from the germline V gene are LNHDA and SQIVND (reference sequence). The CDR3 runs 12 residues. Trimming took 6 bases from V and 4 from J, leaving 7 bases between them. The CDR3 DNA follows: TGTGCCAGTAGCGAGAAGTACAATGAGCAGTTCTTC. This codes for CASSEKYNEQFF.

V usage is TRBV7-2 and J usage is TRBJ1-5, with 8 bases aligning to TRBD1. The CDR3 extends over 15 amino acids. Germline CDR1 and CDR2: SGHTA and FQGNSA. V lost 5 bases and J lost 3; bases outside the gene matches: 6. CDR3 nucleotide sequence: TGTGCCAGCAGCCCCCAGGGACAGGTCAATCAGCCCCAGCATTTT. It codes for CASSPQGQVNQPQHF.

The CDR3 sequence: CAWSRITYTEAFF. The CDR3 coding sequence is TGTGCCTGGAGTAGGATTACCTACACTGAAGCTTTCTTT. The rearrangement links TRBV30 to TRBJ1-1, with D unresolved. The CDR3 has 13 residues. Germline V gene data show CDR1 as GTSNPN and CDR2 as SVGIG (reference sequence). The V end was cut by 2 bases, the J end by 3 bases, with 10 bases between.

The chain links TRBV5-1 to TRBJ1-4; TRBD1 agrees at 7 bases. Germline assignment: CDR1 SGHRS and CDR2 YFSETQ. CDR3 length equals 16 residues. V shed 5 bases and J 4 bases; nucleotides not matched to a gene: 11. CDR3 sequence reads: CASRLRGTVVNEKLFF. CDR3 coding DNA: TGCGCCAGCAGATTACGCGGGACAGTAGTTAATGAAAAACTGTTTTTT.

The chain recombines TRBV5-6 with TRBJ2-5, with 7 nucleotides matching TRBD1. The ends lost 1 base at V and 1 base at J; junction bases unmatched: 1. This CDR3 spans 14 amino acids. Germline lookup yields CDR1 SGHDT and CDR2 YYEEEE. CDR3 residues: CASSLTGAQETQYF. The CDR3 region has the DNA TGTGCCAGCAGCTTGACAGGGGCCCAAGAGACCCAGTACTTC.

This sequence joins TRBV7-9 and TRBJ2-3, with 7 bases that match TRBD2. This CDR3 comprises 16 residues. The trim removed 1 base at V and 6 bases at J, leaving 10 bases unmatched. Germline CDR1 is SEHNR and CDR2 is FQNEAQ (reference sequence). As DNA, the CDR3 is TGTGCCAGCAGCTTAGAACTAGTTGGCGGGAGTGATACGCAGTATTTT. The encoded protein is CASSLELVGGSDTQYF.

The gene calls are TRBV30 and TRBJ2-7, with 9 bases aligning to TRBD1. CDR1 and CDR2 (germline): GTSNPN, SVGIG (reference sequence). The J segment lost 1 base and the V segment lost 4 bases, leaving 17 bases of the junction unmatched. The CDR3 spans 18 residues. The CDR3 nucleotides read TGTGCCTGGACTGCTTCCCCACTCGGGACAGGGCTTTCCTACGAGCAGTACTTC. It translates to CAWTASPLGTGLSYEQYF.

For the CDR3, the DNA is TGTGCCAGTAGTAGAGGACAGCTTTATAGCAATCAGCCCCAGCATTTT. Its translation: CASSRGQLYSNQPQHF. The chain is built from TRBV19 and TRBJ1-5; possibly TRBD1 for D (6 bases). Trimming pared 4 bases from V and 0 bases from J, leaving 13 bases between. The germline V gene encodes CDR1 LNHDA and CDR2 SQIVND (reference sequence). The CDR3 contains 16 residues.

The chain is built from TRBV18 and TRBJ1-2; D perhaps matches TRBD1 (6 bases). Germline V gives CDR1 KGHSH, CDR2 LQKENI. Trimming left V 4 bases short and J 8 bases short, with 17 bases between. The CDR3 totals 14 residues. CDR3 nucleotides: TGTGCCAGCTCACAGTCAGGGGACGTGAGGGGCTACACCTTC. Translated: CASSQSGDVRGYTF.

This clone has only one observation. One end of the junction varies from germline; a read error may be responsible. The chain carries TRBV2 and TRBJ1-5; TRBD1 agrees at 7 bases. Germline V gives CDR1 SNHLY, CDR2 FYNNEI. The length of the CDR3 is 15 residues. CDR3 DNA sequence: TGTGCCAGCAGGGAACGGACAGGAGGGGATCAGTCCCAGCATTTT. Its protein product is CASRERTGGDQSQHF.

The rearrangement links TRBV11-2 to TRBJ1-1; no definite D call. V gave up 5 bases and J gave up 1 base, with 8 bases separating them. The CDR3 sequence is 13 residues long. Looked up from germline, CDR1 is SGHAT and CDR2 is FQNNGV. CDR3 sequence (DNA): TGTGCCAGCAGCCCCCACCAGAACACTGAAGCTTTCTTT. Its translation is CASSPHQNTEAFF.

The V call is TRBV19, the J call TRBJ1-1; weak D call: TRBD1 (5 bases). The germline V gene encodes CDR1 LNHDA and CDR2 SQIVND (reference sequence). V lost 4 bases, J lost 7 bases, and 13 bases lay in between. CDR3 length: 13 amino acids. CDR3 sequence: CASSNQGVGEAFF. In DNA, the CDR3 is TGTGCCAGTAGTAACCAGGGCGTTGGTGAAGCTTTCTTT.

V is TRBV5-6 and J is TRBJ1-4, with D unresolved. Germline V gene lookup returns CDR1 SGHDT and CDR2 YYEEEE. Trimming took off 0 bases at V and 8 bases at J, with 11 bases between the two ends. This CDR3 contains 14 residues. CDR3 sequence: CASSLVGMREKLFF. CDR3 coding DNA: TGTGCCAGCAGCTTGGTGGGGATGAGGGAAAAACTGTTTTTT. Combining the CDR3 with reference TRBV5-6 and TRBJ1-4 gives the whole variable domain DAGVTQSPTHLIKTRGQQVTLRCSPKSGHDTVSWYQQALGQGPQFIFQYYEEEERQRGNFPDRFSGHQFPNYSSELNVNALLLGDSALYLCASSLVGMREKLFFGSGTQLSVL.

This chain links TRBV5-1 with TRBJ2-7; 9 nucleotides match TRBD1. The germline V gene has CDR1 SGHRS and CDR2 YFSETQ. The trim removed 2 bases at V and 5 bases at J, leaving 8 bases unmatched. There are 15 residues in the CDR3. CDR3 protein: CASSFTGTGPHEQYF. Here the CDR3 DNA reads TGCGCCAGCAGCTTTACCGGGACAGGGCCCCACGAGCAGTACTTC.

The chain has TRBV10-3 and TRBJ1-3; D call uncertain. In germline, CDR1 is ENHRY, CDR2 SYGVKD. The CDR3 is made up of 16 amino acids. Between the trimmed V and J ends, which lost 4 bases and 2 bases, there was a span of 15 bases. CDR3 sequence: CAISVLQLGPGNTIYF. The CDR3 nucleotides read TGTGCCATCAGTGTGCTACAGCTCGGGCCTGGAAACACCATATATTTT.

The chain has TRBV4-3 and TRBJ1-4; tentatively, D is TRBD1 (5 bases). V was trimmed by 0 bases and J by 8 bases, leaving 16 bases between them. CDR1 is LGHNA and CDR2 is YSLEER in the germline V gene. The CDR3 has 16 residues. The CDR3 region is CASSQDRASGWEKLFF. The CDR3 nucleotides are TGCGCCAGCAGCCAAGATAGAGCGTCAGGGTGGGAAAAACTGTTTTTT.

The chain has TRBV15 and TRBJ2-2; D remains unclear. This CDR3 spans 12 amino acids. Trimming pared 4 bases from V and 13 bases from J, leaving 13 bases between. Germline V CDR1 and CDR2: LNHNV, YYDKDF (reference sequence). This CDR3 is CATSTVSGRLFF. In DNA, the CDR3 is TGTGCCACCAGCACAGTCTCCGGCCGGCTGTTTTTT.

The chain has TRBV10-2 and TRBJ2-2, with a tentative D call TRBD1 (5 bases). V gave up 6 bases and J gave up 5 bases, with 10 bases separating them. Germline V CDR1 and CDR2: WSHSY, SAAADI. The length of the CDR3 is 13 residues. The CDR3 sequence is CASRASGTGELFF. DNA for the CDR3: TGCGCCAGCAGGGCGTCAGGGACCGGGGAGCTGTTTTTT.

This chain links TRBV5-4 with TRBJ2-1; 13 nucleotides match TRBD2. Germline-derived CDR1 and CDR2 are SGHNT and YYREEE (reference sequence). The CDR3 runs to 15 residues. J was trimmed by 10 bases and V by 4 bases; bases with no gene match: 8. The CDR3 is CASSPGLAGAGEQFF. The DNA for the CDR3 is TGTGCCAGCAGCCCAGGACTAGCGGGAGCAGGGGAGCAGTTCTTC.

The V and J genes are TRBV18 and TRBJ1-3; D call uncertain. With 2 bases removed from V and 0 bases from J, the gap between germline ends came to 11 bases. CDR1 KGHSH and CDR2 LQKENI come from the germline V gene. The CDR3 sequence is 16 residues long. CDR3 protein: CASSPSTGHSGNTIYF. The CDR3, as DNA: TGTGCCAGCTCACCATCGACGGGCCACTCTGGAAACACCATATATTTT.